This T cell receptor (beta chain) was retrieved from a study of blood T cell repertoires in COVID-19. Study overall: Sites across the United States, Italy and Spain contributed samples from acute and convalescent COVID-19. T cells, B-cell-depleted T cells, or PBMCs provided the cDNA or gDNA that served as material.

The CDR3 length is 15 residues. Germline loops: CDR1 SGHTA, CDR2 FQGNSA. After removal of 1 base from V and 5 bases from J, the junction contained 3 bases not matched to a gene. Authors' data handling: Researchers report that nucleated cell counts were estimated from reference gene primer amplification. The assay was immunoSEQ multiplex PCR, and TCRdb's table has in-frame clones only and misses some. V and J calls and clone size are copied from that table; D and trimming were computed from the DNA. The sample comprises a few hundred thousand clones, more than 75% of which are singletons, and under 4.5% rests with the top ten.

The clonotype comes from a man aged 25 to 45 with acute COVID-19. Sequencing was done on a sample of PBMCs or T cells enriched from blood (not recorded which). The chain couples TRBV7-2 to TRBJ1-3; 9 nucleotides match TRBD1. This CDR3 is CASSLEQGARNTIYF. In DNA form, the CDR3 reads TGTGCCAGCAGCTTAGAACAGGGGGCTAGAAACACCATATATTTT.